A selection of T cell receptor beta chains follows, all from one sample in a study of blood T cell repertoires in COVID-19. Data came from immunoSEQ multiplex PCR; TCRdb stores just in-frame clones and leaves some out. The sample comprises tens of thousands of clones, about 88% of which are singletons, and 4.5% to 6% rests with the top ten. The material sequenced was peripheral blood. The receptors shown here come from a man aged 55 to 70 with active COVID-19. Each CDR3 is given with its conserved first and last residue. The D gene is left open where the match is weak. The size field is filled for only some rows; it gives once, few, many or a size class.

D gene: TRBD1; clone size: few; J gene: TRBJ1-2; V gene: TRBV2; CDR3 protein: CASSVDRANYGYTF; CDR3 DNA: TGTGCCAGCAGTGTGGACAGGGCAAACTATGGCTACACCTTC
D gene: TRBD1; clone size: -; J gene: TRBJ1-1; V gene: TRBV2; CDR3 protein: CASGGQGLGPRTEAFF; CDR3 DNA: TGTGCCAGCGGGGGACAGGGTTTAGGACCCCGCACTGAAGCTTTCTTT
D gene: -; clone size: -; J gene: TRBJ1-1; V gene: TRBV3-1/TRBV3-2; CDR3 protein: CASSHHRNTEAFF; CDR3 DNA: TGTGCCAGCAGCCATCACAGGAACACTGAAGCTTTCTTT
D gene: -; clone size: -; J gene: TRBJ2-2; V gene: TRBV4-2; CDR3 protein: CASSRAVGGSPGELFF; CDR3 DNA: TGTGCCAGCAGCCGTGCGGTGGGGGGATCTCCCGGGGAGCTGTTTTTT
D gene: TRBD2; clone size: -; J gene: TRBJ2-1; V gene: TRBV7-7; CDR3 protein: CASSPGASGSWNEQFF; CDR3 DNA: TGTGCTAGCAGCCCCGGGGCTAGCGGGTCGTGGAATGAGCAGTTCTTC
D gene: TRBD1; clone size: once; J gene: TRBJ2-2; V gene: TRBV2; CDR3 protein: CAGWTGNTGELFF; CDR3 DNA: TGTGCCGGATGGACAGGGAACACCGGGGAGCTGTTTTTT
D gene: TRBD2; clone size: -; J gene: TRBJ2-7; V gene: TRBV29-1; CDR3 protein: CSAWTSGDSYEQYF; CDR3 DNA: TGCAGCGCCTGGACTAGCGGGGATTCCTACGAGCAGTACTTC
D gene: TRBD2; clone size: once; J gene: TRBJ2-7; V gene: TRBV20-1; CDR3 protein: CSASSSGRRDEQYF; CDR3 DNA: TGCAGTGCTAGTTCTAGCGGGAGGCGGGACGAGCAGTACTTC
D gene: -; clone size: -; J gene: TRBJ1-3; V gene: TRBV5-1; CDR3 protein: CASSMGHGNTIYF; CDR3 DNA: TGCGCCAGCAGCATGGGACACGGAAACACCATATATTTT
D gene: TRBD1; clone size: -; J gene: TRBJ1-2; V gene: TRBV2; CDR3 protein: CASSGDSYGYTF; CDR3 DNA: TGTGCCAGCAGCGGGGACAGCTATGGCTACACCTTC
D gene: -; clone size: few; J gene: TRBJ2-7; V gene: TRBV7-8; CDR3 protein: CASSLVGRGRDYEQYF; CDR3 DNA: TGTGCCAGCAGCTTAGTAGGCAGGGGCCGGGACTACGAGCAGTACTTC
D gene: TRBD2; clone size: -; J gene: TRBJ2-1; V gene: TRBV28; CDR3 protein: CASSFGRGRGRGNQNNEQFF; CDR3 DNA: TGTGCCAGCAGTTTTGGGCGTGGTCGCGGGAGAGGCAACCAGAACAATGAGCAGTTCTTC
D gene: -; clone size: -; J gene: TRBJ2-1; V gene: TRBV7-3; CDR3 protein: CASSLRTSPYNEQFF; CDR3 DNA: TGTGCCAGCAGCTTGAGAACTAGCCCCTACAATGAGCAGTTCTTC
D gene: -; clone size: once; J gene: TRBJ2-3; V gene: TRBV28; CDR3 protein: CASGDPSTDTQYF; CDR3 DNA: TGTGCCAGCGGAGATCCTAGCACAGATACGCAGTATTTT
D gene: TRBD1; clone size: -; J gene: TRBJ2-7; V gene: TRBV19; CDR3 protein: CASSIANPGQGVEQYF; CDR3 DNA: TGTGCCAGTAGTATCGCGAACCCGGGACAGGGCGTCGAGCAGTACTTC
D gene: -; clone size: once; J gene: TRBJ2-2; V gene: TRBV19; CDR3 protein: CASSSRTLRGTGELFF; CDR3 DNA: TGTGCCAGTAGTAGCCGGACTCTGCGAGGCACCGGGGAGCTGTTTTTT
D gene: -; clone size: -; J gene: TRBJ2-4; V gene: TRBV2; CDR3 protein: CASSSQLAKNIQYF; CDR3 DNA: TGTGCCAGCAGTTCACAGCTAGCCAAAAACATTCAGTACTTC